The present entry profiles one TCR beta chain with its context. No antigen is known for it. No qualities accompany the bases; no much larger clone lies one base away. The record originates from a study of blood T cells in healthy people across ages (dated by TCRdb to between 2014 and 2016). Background for the entire study: In model experiments, template switching captured about one uniquely barcoded TCR beta cDNA molecule for every two T cells. The study measured age-related changes in TCR beta repertoire diversity using deep sequencing normalized with unique cDNA molecular identifiers. Four age groups were formed from the donors: young (average approximately 15 years), middle-aged (around 40), aged (roughly 56) and long-lived (82). To avoid experimental bias, donors of different ages were spread randomly across the sequencing lanes. Two additional independent replicas of 1 million unique cDNA reads from the same blood draw were analyzed for two donors (one aged 18 to 30 and one aged 80 or older).

Systemically healthy Caucasian individuals from Russia, around 38 in total and aged about 6 to 100 years, were included as donors. Each donor gave roughly 11 milliliters of peripheral blood, drawn into EDTA-treated Vacutainer tubes. Ficoll-Paque density-gradient centrifugation was used to isolate PBMCs, with at least 7 million obtained per sample. Trizol reagent was used to extract total RNA from PBMCs, with at least 5.5 micrograms per sample. Naive CD45RAhigh/CD27high T cell percentages were measured by flow cytometry on a PBMC aliquot from every donor. The V end loses 8 bases and the J end loses 5 bases, and a stretch of 16 bases separates them. Reading from cysteine to phenylalanine, the CDR3 counts 14 amino acids. Only CDR3 DNA remains: 42 bases, in frame from the first base. As encoded in the germline V gene, CDR1 is SGHTA while CDR2 is FQGNSA. Libraries were built with 5' RACE. TCRdb records Illumina HiSeq 2500 as the sequencer. A second about 7 to 12 cycle PCR used a sample-barcoded 5' primer and a J-beta primer mix. Each TCR beta cDNA molecule received a unique molecular identifier from a template-switch 5' adaptor carrying 12 random nucleotides. Each sample yielded at least 3 million CDR3-containing paired-end reads. First-strand cDNA synthesis was performed from all RNA using the Mint cDNA synthesis kit, with priming by a TRBC-specific oligonucleotide. After uracil-DNA glycosylase treatment, a first 18-cycle PCR used universal primers M1SS and BC2_uni_R on all cDNA. The study's own analysis went as follows. Normalization of each sample was performed by random selection of 1 million high-quality reads, each carrying a distinct molecular identifier. Reads with shared molecular identifiers were discarded instead of being binned into consensus sequences. MiTCR, with a Q25 quality threshold and the strictest error-elimination algorithm, was used for CDR3 identification, clonotype clustering and error correction. Lower-bound total TCR beta diversity was estimated with a nonparametric unseen species model using Euler transformation. TCRdb redid the processing of the public reads, applying fastp at Q25 and MiXCR, and retained in-frame beta chains. For every CDR3 protein sequence, its rows merge into one entry that carries the most common genes and DNA. V and J calls and clone size were set by TCRdb, not the authors. The sample table shows around 580,000 distinct CDR3 sequences, and less than 60% are seen once. The top ten clonotypes cover approximately 25% of the sample.

Overall study outcomes, separate from this receptor: The long-lived group showed more naive CD4+ T cells, fewer expanded clones and increased TCR diversity than the aged group, suggesting age selection. Bulk unsorted PBMC profiling prevented conclusive comparison of naive and antigen-experienced compartments. The percentage of naive T cells measured by flow cytometry correlated strongly with observed TCR beta diversity. Observed TCR beta diversity per million T cells fell roughly linearly with age, and a significant reduction was already apparent by age approximately 40. The CMV infection status of donors was not known, potentially confounding age-related changes in expanded clonotypes. Estimates of total diversity based on one million sequenced T cells were considered lower bounds and underestimates.

Sequencing was done on a sample of blood. The rearranged chain carries TRBV7-2 and TRBJ2-1, with TRBD2 perhaps the D gene, on 5 matching bases. The source of this sequence is a man older than 75 in good health. DNA sequence: TGTGCCAGCGTCGCCCAGGTGAGGGACAATGAGCAGTTCTTC. Translated, it reads CASVAQVRDNEQFF.